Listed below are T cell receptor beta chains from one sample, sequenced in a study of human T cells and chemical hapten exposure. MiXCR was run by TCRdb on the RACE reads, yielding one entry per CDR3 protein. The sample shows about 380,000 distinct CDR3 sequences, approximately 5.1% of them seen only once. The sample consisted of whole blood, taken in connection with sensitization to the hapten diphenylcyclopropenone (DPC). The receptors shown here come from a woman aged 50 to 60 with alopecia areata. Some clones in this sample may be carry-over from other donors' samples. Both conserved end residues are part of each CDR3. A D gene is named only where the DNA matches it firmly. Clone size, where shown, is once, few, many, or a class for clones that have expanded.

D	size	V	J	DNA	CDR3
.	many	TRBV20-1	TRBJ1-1	TGCAGTGTCCCCGGGGGGCGGGGCACTGAAGCTTTCTTT	CSVPGGRGTEAFF
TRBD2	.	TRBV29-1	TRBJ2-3	TGCAGCTCCACTAGCGCTGGAATCACAGATACGCAGTATTTT	CSSTSAGITDTQYF
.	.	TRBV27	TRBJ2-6	TGTGCCAGCAAGAGGGACTCTGGGGCCAACGTCCTGACTTTC	CASKRDSGANVLTF
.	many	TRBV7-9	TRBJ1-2	TGTGCCAGCAGCTTAGTGGGACAATACCATGGCTACACCTTC	CASSLVGQYHGYTF
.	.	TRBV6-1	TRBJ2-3	TGTGCCAGCAGTAAGGGCCAGACTCTCTCCACAGATACGCAGTATTTT	CASSKGQTLSTDTQYF
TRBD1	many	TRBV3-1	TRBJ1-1	TGTGCCAGCAGCCGATCCGGGACAGGTTCCGTGAACACTGAAGCTTTCTTT	CASSRSGTGSVNTEAFF
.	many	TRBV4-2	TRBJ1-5	TGTGCCAGCAGCCAAGAACAGATCAATCAGCCCCAGCATTTT	CASSQEQINQPQHF
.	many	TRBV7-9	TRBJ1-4	TGTGCCAGCAGCTTAGCTTTCCTAGAAAAACTGTTTTTT	CASSLAFLEKLFF
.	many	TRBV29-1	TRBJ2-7	TGCAGCGTTGGGCAGGCCAACTCCTACGAGCAGTACTTC	CSVGQANSYEQYF
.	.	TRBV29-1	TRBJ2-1	TGCAGCGTTAAACCCGGGGGCTTCTCCTACAATGAGCAGTTCTTC	CSVKPGGFSYNEQFF
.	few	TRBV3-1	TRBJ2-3	TGTGCCAGCAGCCAAGATGGGCTAGTACATACGCAGTATTTT	CASSQDGLVHTQYF
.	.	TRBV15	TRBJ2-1	TGTGCCACCAGCAGAGAGGAGCTAGCCAATGAGCAGTTCTTC	CATSREELANEQFF
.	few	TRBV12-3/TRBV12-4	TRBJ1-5	TGTGCCAGCAGCTCGAGACCCCCAGATCAGCCCCAGCATTTT	CASSSRPPDQPQHF
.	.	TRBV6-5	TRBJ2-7	TGTGCCAGCAGTTCTTCAGGGGTAGGATCCTACGAGCAGTACTTC	CASSSSGVGSYEQYF
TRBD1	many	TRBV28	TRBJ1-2	TGTGCCAGCAGTTTTAAGGCAGGGGGATCTGGCTACACCTTC	CASSFKAGGSGYTF
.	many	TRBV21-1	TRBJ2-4	TGTGCCAGCAGCAAAGCGGGCAGGGGCAAAAACATTCAGTACTTC	CASSKAGRGKNIQYF
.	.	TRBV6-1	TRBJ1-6	TGTGCCAGCAGGGCGCCGCAACAATCACCCCTCCACTTT	CASRAPQQSPLHF
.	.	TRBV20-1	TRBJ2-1	TGCAGTGCTAGAATAGGGGATGCCTACAATGAGCAGTTCTTC	CSARIGDAYNEQFF
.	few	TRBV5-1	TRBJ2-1	TGCGCCAGCAGCTACTCCCTTGCTGAGCAGTTCTTC	CASSYSLAEQFF
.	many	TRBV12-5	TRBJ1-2	TGTGCTAGTGATGGGGCCTCTAACTATGGCTACACCTTC	CASDGASNYGYTF
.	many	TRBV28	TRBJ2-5	TGTGCCAGCACCATTTCAGGGTCAGAGACCCAGTACTTC	CASTISGSETQYF
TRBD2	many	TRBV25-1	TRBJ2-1	TGTGCCAGCAGTGGAGCGGGAGGGGGCTTTAATGAGCAGTTCTTC	CASSGAGGGFNEQFF
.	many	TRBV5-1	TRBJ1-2	TGCGCCAGCTCAGGGGAACGGAACTATGGCTACACCTTC	CASSGERNYGYTF
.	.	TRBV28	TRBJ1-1	TGTGCCAGCAGTGGTGTCCCTAAGGGGATGAACACTGAAGCTTTCTTT	CASSGVPKGMNTEAFF
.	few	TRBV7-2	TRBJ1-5	TGTGCCAGCAGCACCAGGAGGGGGACCAATCAGCCCCAGCATTTT	CASSTRRGTNQPQHF
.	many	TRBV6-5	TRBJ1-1	TGTGCCAGCGGGCTGCCAGAAGTTGGTCGCACTGAAGCTTTCTTT	CASGLPEVGRTEAFF
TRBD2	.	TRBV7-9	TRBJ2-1	TGTGCCAGCAGTCCCGGGACTAGCGCTGGCAATGAGCAGTTCTTC	CASSPGTSAGNEQFF
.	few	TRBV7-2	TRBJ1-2	TGTGCCAGCAGCTTAGTGTCCCGAGAAGGCTACACCTTC	CASSLVSREGYTF
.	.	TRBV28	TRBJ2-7	TGTGCCAGCAGTATGACCGGGACCTCAGGGGAGCAGTACTTC	CASSMTGTSGEQYF
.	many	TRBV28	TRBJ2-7	TGTGCCAGCAGTCTTACAAAATACGAGCAGTACTTC	CASSLTKYEQYF
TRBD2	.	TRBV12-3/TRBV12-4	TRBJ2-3	TGTGCCAGCAGTCTCTCGGGACTAGCATTGGGAGATACGCAGTATTTT	CASSLSGLALGDTQYF
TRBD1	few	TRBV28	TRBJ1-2	TGTGCCAGCAGTTTATCTGTCACAGGGGGTGGCTACACCTTC	CASSLSVTGGGYTF